This TCR beta chain is drawn from a study of CD8 T cells in Susac syndrome. General observations from the study: The study's TCR sequencing and HLA analysis covered a relatively small number of individuals, and the study acknowledged this.

On this clonotype itself: Its cognate antigen is unknown.

V lost 4 bases to trimming and J lost 4 bases, with 11 bases between them. This CDR3 is built from 14 residues. Germline values: CDR1 SGHDT, CDR2 YYEEEE. CD8+ and CD4+ T cells circulating in blood were sequenced for TCR beta. RNA totalling about 0.45 to 1 ug underwent reverse transcription with random hexamers. Amplification of TCR beta CDR3 was carried out by immunoSEQ multiplex PCR, which covered 54 Vbeta and 13 Jbeta segments. One entry per CDR3 protein, called by TCRdb with MiXCR from the immunoSEQ multiplex PCR reads. Of under 550,000 distinct CDR3 sequences listed, more than 80% are singletons. Sequencing was performed on CD8+ T cells from PBMCs. The TCR was taken from a human donor with multiple sclerosis. The V and J genes are TRBV5-6 and TRBJ2-2; D gene ambiguous. The CDR3 nucleotides are TGTGCCAGCAGCCGAGGTCGGACCACCGGGGAGCTGTTTTTT. This sequence encodes CASSRGRTTGELFF.